A single sample gave rise to the 26 T cell receptor beta chains below, sequenced in a study of T-cell memory formation after mild COVID-19. TCRdb re-analysed the 5' RACE reads in MiXCR, keeping a single row per CDR3 protein. Among 350,000 to 500,000 distinct CDR3 sequences listed, roughly 17% were seen once. Sequenced: PBMCs or a T cell subset sorted from them (not recorded which). The receptors come from a man between 18 and 35 years old who had mild COVID-19 (a few samples of this study predate the infection). Cell type and time point are not known.

The chain joins TRBV28 to TRBJ1-5; D remains ambiguous. The CDR3 has 17 residues. V gave up 5 bases and J gave up 2 bases, with 19 bases separating them. Germline assignment: CDR1 MDHEN and CDR2 SYDVKM. CDR3 region: CASSTIVGFGGNQPQHF. The CDR3 nucleotides are TGTGCCAGCAGTACCATCGTGGGTTTTGGTGGCAATCAGCCCCAGCATTTT.

The rearrangement joins TRBV5-6 to TRBJ2-4, with D perhaps being TRBD1 or TRBD2 (5 bases each). With 4 bases removed from V and 4 bases from J, the gap between germline ends came to 12 bases. Looked up from germline, CDR1 is SGHDT and CDR2 is YYEEEE. CDR3 length: 14 residues. CDR3 in DNA: TGTGCCAGCAGCAGGACCGAGGGGAAAAACATTCAGTACTTC. Its protein is CASSRTEGKNIQYF.

This rearrangement joins TRBV7-9 to TRBJ1-1, with 8 bases that match TRBD1. This CDR3 is built from 13 residues. The germline gives CDR1 SEHNR, CDR2 FQNEAQ (reference sequence). The V segment lost 8 bases and the J segment 5 bases; nucleotides outside the gene matches: 7. CDR3 sequence: CASRGQEGTEAFF. As DNA, the CDR3 is TGTGCCAGCCGGGGACAGGAGGGGACTGAAGCTTTCTTT.

The sample holds many counts of this clonotype. The chain couples TRBV12-3 or TRBV12-4 to TRBJ1-5; TRBD1 matches at 9 bases. V dropped 2 bases and J dropped 3; count of bases not matched to a gene: 5. The CDR3 sequence is 16 residues long. Here the CDR3 reads CASSLTGQGSNQPQHF. In nucleotides, the CDR3 is TGTGCCAGCAGTTTAACTGGACAGGGGTCCAATCAGCCCCAGCATTTT.

The CDR3 DNA follows: TGTGCCAGCAGTTACGGTGGGAGGACTGAAGCTTTCTTT. Its protein product is CASSYGGRTEAFF. This chain links TRBV6-5 with TRBJ1-1, with D hard to call. The CDR3 has 13 amino acids. Trimming cost V 2 bases and J 5 bases, with 9 bases left between them. Per the germline V gene, CDR1 is MNHEY and CDR2 is SVGAGI.

Ten or more counts support this clonotype. The chain joins TRBV27 to TRBJ2-3, with TRBD1 matching over 7 bases. The CDR3 consists of 17 residues. In germline, CDR1 is MNHEY, CDR2 SMNVEV (reference sequence). V gave up 8 bases and J gave up 2 bases; unmatched junction bases: 16. CDR3 residues: CASGAGTAPFPTDTQYF. CDR3 bases: TGTGCCAGCGGAGCCGGGACAGCTCCCTTTCCCACAGATACGCAGTATTTT.

The genes are TRBV21-1 and TRBJ2-2; the D call TRBD2 from the table was never checked on the DNA. TRBV21-1 is a recognized pseudogene. The length of the CDR3 is 16 residues. The CDR3 coding sequence is TGTGCCAGCAGCAAAGATGGAGGGGTAGAGACCGGGGAGCTGTTTTTT. Its protein is CASSKDGGVETGELFF.

The genes are TRBV6-2 or TRBV6-3 and TRBJ2-5; 7 bases align to TRBD1. This CDR3 is built from 13 residues. Germline-derived CDR1 and CDR2 are MNHEY and SVGEGT. V shed 10 bases and J 7 bases; nucleotides not matched to a gene: 12. The CDR3 protein is CATTRGGMGTQYF. The CDR3 DNA is TGTGCCACCACCCGAGGGGGCATGGGGACCCAGTACTTC.

V is TRBV4-1 and J is TRBJ1-1, with a possible D match to TRBD1 (5 bases). Germline V lookup: CDR1 MGHRA, CDR2 YSYEKL. This CDR3 is 15 amino acids long. Trimming took 0 bases from V and 0 from J, leaving 8 bases between them. The CDR3 loop is CASSQDATVNTEAFF. The CDR3, as DNA: TGCGCCAGCAGCCAAGATGCGACAGTGAACACTGAAGCTTTCTTT.

The J gene is TRBJ1-1, the V gene TRBV3-1; D remains ambiguous. Germline V gene lookup returns CDR1 LGHDT and CDR2 YNNKEL (reference sequence). V was trimmed by 4 bases and J by 2 bases, leaving 14 bases between them. The CDR3 has 15 amino acids. The CDR3 DNA is TGTGCCAGCAGCCGTACCGGATGGGAAAACACTGAAGCTTTCTTT. Translating it yields CASSRTGWENTEAFF.

The sample holds many counts of this clonotype. The chain uses TRBV12-3 or TRBV12-4 and TRBJ2-4; D tentatively reads TRBD1 or TRBD2 (7 bases each). There are 16 residues in the CDR3. V lost 7 bases and J lost 9, with 25 bases in between. CDR3 residues: CASTQQGRGSYAIQYF. The CDR3 DNA is TGTGCCAGCACTCAACAGGGGAGGGGGAGTTATGCCATTCAGTACTTC.

V and J are TRBV5-1 and TRBJ2-5; 9 nucleotides line up with TRBD1. This CDR3 region has 15 residues. Germline lookup yields CDR1 SGHRS and CDR2 YFSETQ. V gave up 8 bases and J gave up 5 bases; unmatched junction bases: 13. In DNA, the CDR3 is TGCGCCAGTGGATCCGGGACAGGGCGTTCGGAGACCCAGTACTTC. The encoded protein is CASGSGTGRSETQYF.

This clonotype was counted only a few times. The chain combines TRBV20-1 with TRBJ1-3; possible D gene TRBD1, 6 bases. Germline CDR1 reads DFQATT; CDR2 reads SNEGSKA (reference sequence). The V end lost 7 bases, the J end lost 4 bases, and 14 bases lay between the germline ends. The CDR3 covers 13 residues. Written as DNA, the CDR3 is TGCAGTGTCGGGGGCCCTCCGGGAAACACCATATATTTT. Protein sequence: CSVGGPPGNTIYF.

There are many counts of this clonotype. At one of its ends the junction is not consistent with the germline gene, which may arise from a read error. CDR3 amino acids: CASSLGGPGELFF. The CDR3 coding sequence is TGCGCCAGCAGCTTGGGCGGTCCCGGGGAGCTGTTTTTT. The chain uses TRBV12-3 or TRBV12-4 and TRBJ2-2; D call uncertain. CDR3 length: 13 amino acids.

This chain uses TRBV24-1 with TRBJ2-1, with unresolved D. V dropped 2 bases and J dropped 1 base, with 11 bases sitting between them. The CDR3 spans 16 residues. CDR1 is KGHDR and CDR2 is SFDVKD in the germline V gene. CDR3 region: CATSDSQARSYNEQFF. The DNA of the CDR3 is TGTGCCACCAGTGATTCGCAGGCCCGATCCTACAATGAGCAGTTCTTC.

This rearrangement joins TRBV30 to TRBJ1-1; D unresolved. CDR3 length equals 12 residues. Germline-derived CDR1 and CDR2 are GTSNPN and SVGIG (reference sequence). The V and J ends lost 4 bases and 1 base respectively, with 7 bases between them. As DNA, the CDR3 is TGTGCCTGGAACCGGGGGAACACTGAAGCTTTCTTT. Its translation is CAWNRGNTEAFF.

This rearrangement joins TRBV5-1 to TRBJ1-2; TRBD1 is a possible D gene (6 bases). Germline V gene lookup returns CDR1 SGHRS and CDR2 YFSETQ. Between the trimmed V and J ends, which lost 3 bases and 2 bases, there was a span of 11 bases. The CDR3 length is 14 residues. CDR3 amino acids: CASSSLTGNYGYTF. In DNA, the CDR3 is TGCGCCAGCAGCTCCCTTACAGGGAACTATGGCTACACCTTC.

The chain links TRBV20-1 to TRBJ1-2, with D unresolved. The CDR3 covers 10 residues. Germline-derived CDR1 and CDR2 are DFQATT and SNEGSKA (reference sequence). V lost 6 bases and J 8 bases, leaving 10 bases between the germline ends. In nucleotides, the CDR3 is TGCAGTGCGGAATGGGAGGGCTACACCTTC. Protein product: CSAEWEGYTF.

The chain joins TRBV9 to TRBJ1-3, with D unresolved. Germline V CDR1 and CDR2: SGDLS, YYNGEE. Trimming took 3 bases from V and 5 from J, leaving 12 bases between them. This CDR3 comprises 14 residues. This CDR3 is CASSAEGWRNTIYF. CDR3 DNA: TGTGCCAGCAGCGCCGAGGGATGGAGAAACACCATATATTTT.

This clonotype was counted at least ten times. V and J are TRBV7-2 and TRBJ1-5, with a possible D match to TRBD1 (5 bases). Deletions cut 4 bases from V and 6 bases from J, with 10 bases between. Germline loops: CDR1 SGHTA, CDR2 FQGNSA. The CDR3 is 13 amino acids. As DNA, the CDR3 is TGTGCCAGCAGCTCGGGGCGCCGTCAGCCCCAGCATTTT. It is translated as CASSSGRRQPQHF.

This clonotype was detected many times. The V gene is TRBV5-1, the J gene TRBJ1-4, with D perhaps matching TRBD1 (6 bases). Germline CDR1 SGHRS, CDR2 YFSETQ. Trimming took off 2 bases at V and 6 bases at J, with 14 bases between the two ends. The CDR3 is 15 residues long. Here the CDR3 DNA reads TGCGCCAGCAGCTTTTCGGGGGCTCGTGATGAAAAACTGTTTTTT. It specifies CASSFSGARDEKLFF.

The chain combines TRBV12-3 or TRBV12-4 with TRBJ1-2, with 8 bases aligning to TRBD1. The CDR3 extends over 13 amino acids. V trimming: 7 bases; J trimming: 8 bases; junction bases outside the gene matches: 9. DNA of the CDR3: TGTGCCAGCAACGCACAGGGGGGGGGCGGCTACACCTTC. The encoded protein is CASNAQGGGGYTF.

V is TRBV20-1 and J is TRBJ2-7; D tentatively reads TRBD1 or TRBD2 (5 bases each). V lost 5 bases, J lost 3 bases, and 14 bases lay in between. This CDR3 comprises 13 residues. The germline gives CDR1 DFQATT, CDR2 SNEGSKA (reference sequence). The CDR3 DNA reads TGCAGTGCTCTCTCGGGGCAATACTACGAGCAGTACTTC. It is translated as CSALSGQYYEQYF.

This sequence joins TRBV5-1 and TRBJ2-5; D remains unclear. Germline V gene sequence: CDR1 SGHRS, CDR2 YFSETQ. V gave up 5 bases and J gave up 1 base, with 9 bases separating them. This CDR3 contains 13 residues. This chain's CDR3 is CASSPTPQETQYF. The DNA of the CDR3 is TGCGCCAGCAGTCCGACTCCCCAAGAGACCCAGTACTTC. Together with reference TRBV5-1 and TRBJ2-5, the CDR3 gives the full variable domain: KAGVTQTPRYLIKTRGQQVTLSCSPISGHRSVSWYQQTPGQGLQFLFEYFSETQRNKGNFPGRFSGRQFSNSRSEMNVSTLELGDSALYLCASSPTPQETQYFGPGTRLLVL.

The gene calls are TRBV6-6 and TRBJ1-4; TRBD1 matches at 8 bases. Germline values: CDR1 MNHNY, CDR2 SVGAGI (reference sequence). V trimming: 2 bases; J trimming: 7 bases; junction bases outside the gene matches: 3. The CDR3 is made up of 14 amino acids. This CDR3 reads CASSYGQGREKLFF. In DNA form, the CDR3 reads TGTGCCAGCAGTTACGGACAGGGACGTGAAAAACTGTTTTTT.

This clonotype was counted ten times or more. CDR3 loop: CASSQSTGLNQPQHF. CDR3 in DNA: TGTGCCAGCAGCCAAAGCACAGGACTCAATCAGCCCCAGCATTTT. This chain links TRBV7-6 with TRBJ1-5, with D possibly matching TRBD1 (5 bases). The germline V and J ends were trimmed by 5 bases and 3 bases, with 14 bases remaining between them. CDR3 size: 15 residues. Germline CDR1 and CDR2: SGHVS and FNYEAQ.